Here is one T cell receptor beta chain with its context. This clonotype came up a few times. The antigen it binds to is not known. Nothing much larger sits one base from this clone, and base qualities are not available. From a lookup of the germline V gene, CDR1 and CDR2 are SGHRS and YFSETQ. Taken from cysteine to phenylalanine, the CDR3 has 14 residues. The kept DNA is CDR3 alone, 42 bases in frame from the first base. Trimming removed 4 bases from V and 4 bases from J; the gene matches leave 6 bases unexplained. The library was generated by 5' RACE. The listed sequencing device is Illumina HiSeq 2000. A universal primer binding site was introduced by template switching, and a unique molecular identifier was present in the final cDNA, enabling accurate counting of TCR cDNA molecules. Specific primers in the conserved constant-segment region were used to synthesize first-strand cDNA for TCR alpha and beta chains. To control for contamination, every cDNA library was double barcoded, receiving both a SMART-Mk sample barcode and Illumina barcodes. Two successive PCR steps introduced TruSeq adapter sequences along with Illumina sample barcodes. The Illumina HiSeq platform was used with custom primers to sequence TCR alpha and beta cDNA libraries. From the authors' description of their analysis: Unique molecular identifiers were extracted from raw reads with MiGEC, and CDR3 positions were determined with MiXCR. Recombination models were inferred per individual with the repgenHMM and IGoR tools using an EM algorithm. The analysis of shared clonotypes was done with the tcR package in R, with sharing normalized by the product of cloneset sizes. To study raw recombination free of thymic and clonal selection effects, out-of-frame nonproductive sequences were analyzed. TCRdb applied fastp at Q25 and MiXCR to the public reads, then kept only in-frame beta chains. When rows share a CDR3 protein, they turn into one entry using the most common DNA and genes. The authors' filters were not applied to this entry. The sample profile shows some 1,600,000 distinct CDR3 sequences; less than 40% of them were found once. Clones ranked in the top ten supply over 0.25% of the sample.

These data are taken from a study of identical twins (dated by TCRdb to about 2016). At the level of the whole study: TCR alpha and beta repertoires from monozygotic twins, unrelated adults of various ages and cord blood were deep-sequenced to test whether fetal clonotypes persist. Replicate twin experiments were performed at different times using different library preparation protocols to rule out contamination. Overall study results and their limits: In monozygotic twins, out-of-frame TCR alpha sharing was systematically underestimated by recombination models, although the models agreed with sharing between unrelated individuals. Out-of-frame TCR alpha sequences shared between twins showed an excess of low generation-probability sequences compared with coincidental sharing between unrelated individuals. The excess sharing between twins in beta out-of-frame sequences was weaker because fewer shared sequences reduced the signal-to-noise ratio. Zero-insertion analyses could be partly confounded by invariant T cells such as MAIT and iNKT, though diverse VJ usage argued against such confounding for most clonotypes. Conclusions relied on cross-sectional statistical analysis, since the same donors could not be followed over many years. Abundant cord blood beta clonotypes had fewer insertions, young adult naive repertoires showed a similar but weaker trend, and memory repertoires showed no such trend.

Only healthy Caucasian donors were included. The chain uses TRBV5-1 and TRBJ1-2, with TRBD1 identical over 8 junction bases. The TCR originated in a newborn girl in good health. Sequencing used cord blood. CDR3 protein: CASSLPDRAYGYTF. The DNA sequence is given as TGCGCCAGCAGCCTACCGGACAGGGCCTATGGCTACACCTTC.